This T cell receptor (beta chain) appears in the sequencing data of a study of shared clonotypes between healthy human individuals. Germline assignment: CDR1 SQVTM and CDR2 ANQGSEA. V was pared by 7 bases and J by 3 bases, with 4 bases of the junction left unmatched. This CDR3 has 12 residues. Naive CD8 populations comprised CD45RO-negative cells positively selected for CCR7, excluding terminally differentiated effector memory CD45RA+ cells. Method: immunoSEQ multiplex PCR; TCRdb's copy keeps in-frame clones and lacks some. The table has 2 million or so clones, about 94% seen once; the top ten hold around 1.1%.

The clonotype was recovered from a young man in good health. The sequenced material came from naive CD8+ T cells sorted from blood. This rearrangement joins TRBV29-1 to TRBJ1-1; 8 nucleotides match TRBD1. CDR3 region: CSADRGDTEAFF. For the CDR3, the DNA is TGCAGCGCTGACAGGGGAGACACTGAAGCTTTCTTT.